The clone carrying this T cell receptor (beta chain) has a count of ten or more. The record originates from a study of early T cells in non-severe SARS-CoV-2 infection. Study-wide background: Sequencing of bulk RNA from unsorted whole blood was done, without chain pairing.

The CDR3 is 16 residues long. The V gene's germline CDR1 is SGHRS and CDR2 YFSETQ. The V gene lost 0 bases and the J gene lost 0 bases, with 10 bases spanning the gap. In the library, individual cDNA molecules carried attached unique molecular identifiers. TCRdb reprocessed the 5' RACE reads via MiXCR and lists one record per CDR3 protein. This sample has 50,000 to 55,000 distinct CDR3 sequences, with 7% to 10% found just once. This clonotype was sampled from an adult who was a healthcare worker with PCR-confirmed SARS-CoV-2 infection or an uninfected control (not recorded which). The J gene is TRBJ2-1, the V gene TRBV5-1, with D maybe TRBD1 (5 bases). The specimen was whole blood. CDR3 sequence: CASSLGQMSSYNEQFF. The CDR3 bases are TGCGCCAGCAGCTTGGGACAGATGAGCTCCTACAATGAGCAGTTCTTC.